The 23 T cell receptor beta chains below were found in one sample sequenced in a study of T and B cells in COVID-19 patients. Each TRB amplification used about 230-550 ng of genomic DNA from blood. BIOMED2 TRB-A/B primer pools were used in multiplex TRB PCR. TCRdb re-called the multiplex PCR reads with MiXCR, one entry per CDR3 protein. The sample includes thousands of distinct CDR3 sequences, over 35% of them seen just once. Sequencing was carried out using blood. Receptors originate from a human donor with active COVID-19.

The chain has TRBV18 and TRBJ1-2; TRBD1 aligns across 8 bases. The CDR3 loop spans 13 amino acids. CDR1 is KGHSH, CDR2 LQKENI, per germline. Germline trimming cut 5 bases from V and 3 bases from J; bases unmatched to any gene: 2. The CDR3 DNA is TGTGCCAGCTCAGAGGACAGGGACTATGGCTACACCTTC. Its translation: CASSEDRDYGYTF.

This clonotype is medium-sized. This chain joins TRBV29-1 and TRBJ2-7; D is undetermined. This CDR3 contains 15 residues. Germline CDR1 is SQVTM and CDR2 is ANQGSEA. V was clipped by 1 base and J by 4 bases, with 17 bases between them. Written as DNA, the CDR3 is TGCAGCGTTGAAGGTAGGGCAGGTTCACTGTACGAGCAGTACTTC. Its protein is CSVEGRAGSLYEQYF.

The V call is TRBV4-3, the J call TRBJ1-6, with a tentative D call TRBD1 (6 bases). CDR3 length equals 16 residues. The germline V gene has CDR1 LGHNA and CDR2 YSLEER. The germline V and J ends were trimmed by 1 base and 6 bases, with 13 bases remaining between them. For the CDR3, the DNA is TGCGCCAGCAGCCAAGTACGCGGGACACCTAATTCACCCCTCCACTTT. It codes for CASSQVRGTPNSPLHF.

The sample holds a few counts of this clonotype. DNA of the CDR3: TGCAGCGTTTACGGGGTGGTGAGGACTCAAGAGACCCAGTACTTC. Amino acids: CSVYGVVRTQETQYF. The chain recombines TRBV29-1 with TRBJ2-5, with TRBD2 as a possible D gene (5 bases). Germline CDR1 is SQVTM and CDR2 is ANQGSEA. This CDR3 spans 15 amino acids. Trimming removed 5 bases from V and 2 bases from J, with 18 bases in between.

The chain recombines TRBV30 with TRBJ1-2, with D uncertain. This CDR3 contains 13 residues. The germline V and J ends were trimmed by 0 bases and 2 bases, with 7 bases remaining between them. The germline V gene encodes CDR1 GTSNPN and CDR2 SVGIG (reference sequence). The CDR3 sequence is CAWSVGFNYGYTF. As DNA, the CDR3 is TGTGCCTGGAGTGTCGGGTTCAACTATGGCTACACCTTC.

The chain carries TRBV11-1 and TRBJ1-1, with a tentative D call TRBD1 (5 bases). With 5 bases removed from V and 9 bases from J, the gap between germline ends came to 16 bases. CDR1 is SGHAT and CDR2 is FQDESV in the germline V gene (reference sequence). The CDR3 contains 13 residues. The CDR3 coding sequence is TGTGCCAGCAGCCCGCGGGAGGGGTTGAAAGCTTTCTTT. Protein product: CASSPREGLKAFF.

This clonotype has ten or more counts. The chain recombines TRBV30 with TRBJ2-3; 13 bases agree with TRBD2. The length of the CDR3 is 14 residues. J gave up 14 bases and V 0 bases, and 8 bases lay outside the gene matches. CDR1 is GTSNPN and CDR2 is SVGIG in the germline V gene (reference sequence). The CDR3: CAWSVGTSGTSGYF. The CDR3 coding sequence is TGTGCCTGGAGTGTAGGGACTAGCGGGACCTCTGGGTATTTT.

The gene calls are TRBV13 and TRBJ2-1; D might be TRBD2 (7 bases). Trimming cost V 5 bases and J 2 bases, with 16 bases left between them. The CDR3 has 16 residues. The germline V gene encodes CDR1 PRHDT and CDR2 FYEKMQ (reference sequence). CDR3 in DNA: TGTGCCAGCAGCAATTGGGGGGGGGGCCCCTACAATGAGCAGTTCTTC. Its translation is CASSNWGGGPYNEQFF.

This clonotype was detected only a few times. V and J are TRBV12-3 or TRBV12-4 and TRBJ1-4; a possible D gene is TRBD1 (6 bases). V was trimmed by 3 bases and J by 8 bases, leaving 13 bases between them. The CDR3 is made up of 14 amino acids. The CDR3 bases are TGTGCCAGCAGTTTTGGGCGGGGGCTCGAAAAACTGTTTTTT. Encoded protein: CASSFGRGLEKLFF.

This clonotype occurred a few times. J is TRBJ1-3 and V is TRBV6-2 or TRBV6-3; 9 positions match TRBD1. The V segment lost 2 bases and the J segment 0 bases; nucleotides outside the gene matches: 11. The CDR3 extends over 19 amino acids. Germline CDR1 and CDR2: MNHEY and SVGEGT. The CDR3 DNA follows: TGTGCCAGCAGTTACCAAACGGGACAGGGCCTCATCTCTGGAAACACCATATATTTT. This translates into CASSYQTGQGLISGNTIYF.

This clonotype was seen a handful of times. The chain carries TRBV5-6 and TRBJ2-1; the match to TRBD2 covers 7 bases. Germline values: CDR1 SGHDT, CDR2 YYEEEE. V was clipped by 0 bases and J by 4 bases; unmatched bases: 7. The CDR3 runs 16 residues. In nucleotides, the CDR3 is TGTGCCAGCAGCTTGGAGGGGACTACCATATACAATGAGCAGTTCTTC. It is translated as CASSLEGTTIYNEQFF.

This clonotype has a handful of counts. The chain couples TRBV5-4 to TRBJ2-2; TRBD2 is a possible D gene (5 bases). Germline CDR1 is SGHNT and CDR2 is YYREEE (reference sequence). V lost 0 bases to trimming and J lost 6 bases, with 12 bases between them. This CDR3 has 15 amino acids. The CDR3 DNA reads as TGTGCCAGCAGCTTGGGTGGGAGCGGTTCCGGGGAGCTGTTTTTT. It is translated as CASSLGGSGSGELFF.

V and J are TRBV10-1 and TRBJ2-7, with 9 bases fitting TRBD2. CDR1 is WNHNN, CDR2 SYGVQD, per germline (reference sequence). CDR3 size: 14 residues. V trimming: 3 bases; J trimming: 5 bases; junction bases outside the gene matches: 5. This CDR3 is CASSDGGGADEQYF. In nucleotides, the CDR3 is TGCGCCAGCAGTGACGGCGGGGGGGCCGACGAGCAGTACTTC.

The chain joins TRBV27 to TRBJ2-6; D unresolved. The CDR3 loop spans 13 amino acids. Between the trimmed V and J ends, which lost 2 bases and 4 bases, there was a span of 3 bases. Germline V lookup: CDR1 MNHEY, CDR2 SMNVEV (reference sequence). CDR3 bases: TGTGCCAGCAGTTTAAGGGGGGCCAACGTCCTGACTTTC. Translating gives CASSLRGANVLTF.

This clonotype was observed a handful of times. CDR3 DNA: TGTGCCAGCGGGTGGAACACCGGGGAGCTGTTTTTT. This codes for CASGWNTGELFF. The chain couples TRBV6-2 or TRBV6-3 to TRBJ2-2, with D hard to call. The germline V gene encodes CDR1 MNHEY and CDR2 SVGEGT. Trimming took 8 bases from V and 1 from J, leaving 5 bases between them. This CDR3 contains 12 residues.

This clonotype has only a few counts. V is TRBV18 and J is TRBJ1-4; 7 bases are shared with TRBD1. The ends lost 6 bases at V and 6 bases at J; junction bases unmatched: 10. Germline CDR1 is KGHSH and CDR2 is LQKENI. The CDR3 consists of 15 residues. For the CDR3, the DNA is TGTGCCAGCTCCCTAGACAGGGTTCAAGATGAAAAACTGTTTTTT. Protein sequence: CASSLDRVQDEKLFF.

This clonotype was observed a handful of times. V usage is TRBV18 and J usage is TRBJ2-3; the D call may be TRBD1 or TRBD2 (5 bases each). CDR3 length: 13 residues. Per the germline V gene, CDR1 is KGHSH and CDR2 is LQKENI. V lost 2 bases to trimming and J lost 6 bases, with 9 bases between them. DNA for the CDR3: TGTGCCAGCTCACCAGGGGGTAGCGATACGCAGTATTTT. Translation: CASSPGGSDTQYF.

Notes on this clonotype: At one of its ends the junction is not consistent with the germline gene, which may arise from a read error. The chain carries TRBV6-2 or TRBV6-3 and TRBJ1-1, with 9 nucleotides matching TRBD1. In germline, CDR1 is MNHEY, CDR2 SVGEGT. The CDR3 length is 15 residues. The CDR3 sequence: CASRPKGQGNTEAFF. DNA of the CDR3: TGTGCCAGCAGACCTAAAGGACAGGGGAACACTGAAGCTTTCTTC.

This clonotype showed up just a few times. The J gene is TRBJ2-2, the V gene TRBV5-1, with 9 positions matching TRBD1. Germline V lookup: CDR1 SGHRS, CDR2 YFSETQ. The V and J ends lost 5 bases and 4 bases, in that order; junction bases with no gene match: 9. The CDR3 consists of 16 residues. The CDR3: CASSWTTGGGTGELFF. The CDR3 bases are TGCGCCAGCAGTTGGACGACAGGGGGAGGCACCGGGGAGCTGTTTTTT.

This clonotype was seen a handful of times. The CDR3 loop is CASSLGVLGNEQFF. The CDR3 DNA is TGCGCCAGCAGCTTGGGGGTTCTAGGGAATGAGCAGTTCTTC. The rearrangement joins TRBV5-1 to TRBJ2-1, with D unresolved. The CDR3 spans 14 residues. Germline CDR1 and CDR2: SGHRS and YFSETQ. Deletions cut 0 bases from V and 7 bases from J, with 11 bases between.

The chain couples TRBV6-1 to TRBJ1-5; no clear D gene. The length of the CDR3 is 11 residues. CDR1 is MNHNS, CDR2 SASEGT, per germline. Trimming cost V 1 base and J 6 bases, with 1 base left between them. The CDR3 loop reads CASSEGQPQHF. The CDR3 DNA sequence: TGTGCCAGCAGTGAAGGTCAGCCCCAGCATTTT.

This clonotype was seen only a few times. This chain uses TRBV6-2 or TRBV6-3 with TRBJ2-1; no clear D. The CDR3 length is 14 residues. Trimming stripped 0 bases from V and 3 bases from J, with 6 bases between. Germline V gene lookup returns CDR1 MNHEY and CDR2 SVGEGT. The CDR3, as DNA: TGTGCCAGCAGTTACTCGTCGGTCTACAATGAGCAGTTCTTC. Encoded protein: CASSYSSVYNEQFF.

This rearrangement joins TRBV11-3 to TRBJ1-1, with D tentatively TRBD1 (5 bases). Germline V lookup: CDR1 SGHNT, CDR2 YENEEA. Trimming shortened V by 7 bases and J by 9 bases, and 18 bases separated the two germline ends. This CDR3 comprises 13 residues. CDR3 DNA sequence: TGTGCCAGCACCCCGCGGGAGGGGTTGAAAGCTTTCTTT. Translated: CASTPREGLKAFF.